This T cell receptor beta chain is from a study of identifying expanded T cells in peripheral blood. The study, taken as a whole, reports: Over two and four weeks, about 17 and 20 clones changed, versus 1.2 between replicates. Across healthy donors, higher total template counts meant significantly greater roughly 2-week count variance.

The CDR3 loop spans 16 amino acids. In germline, CDR1 is SGHNT, CDR2 YENEEA. Trimming removed 0 bases from V and 12 bases from J; junction bases left unmatched: 9. Measured with immunoSEQ multiplex PCR; TCRdb has only the in-frame clones, and not every one. The sample holds approximately 100,000 clones; 75% to 90% are singletons and the top ten take 16%. During the collection period, no donor immune events like infections were recorded. As to this clone: The antigen remains undetermined.

V gene TRBV11-3 combines with J gene TRBJ1-4, with TRBD1 matching 11 bases. The specimen was blood. This clonotype was sampled from a person aged 18-70 years in good health. Here the CDR3 DNA reads TGTGCCAGCAGCTTAGATCTGGACAGGGGGCTGCGGGAACTGTTTTTT. Its translation is CASSLDLDRGLRELFF.